Presented here are 22 T cell receptor beta chains from one specimen sequenced in a study of OX40 agonist ivuxolimab in advanced cancers. TCRdb's copy holds only in-frame clones and misses some; the assay was immunoSEQ multiplex PCR. The sample lists tens of thousands of clones, about 85% occurring once. The starting material was CD4+ or CD8+ T cells sorted from blood, obtained in a trial of the OX40 agonist ivuxolimab. The receptors were gathered from an adult with an advanced solid tumor such as melanoma, head and neck, liver or kidney cancer.

This clone was seen just once. The CDR3 DNA reads TGTGCCAGCAGCTCCTCGGGACTCGGGACCTACACAGATACGCAGTATTTT. This encodes CASSSSGLGTYTDTQYF. The rearrangement uses TRBV7-9 and TRBJ2-3, with a weak D call TRBD2 (6 bases). The V gene lost 4 bases and the J gene lost 2 bases, with 19 bases spanning the gap. Germline-derived CDR1 and CDR2 are SEHNR and FQNEAQ (reference sequence). This CDR3 comprises 17 residues.

The rearrangement uses TRBV28 and TRBJ1-2; D remains unclear. This CDR3 is 15 amino acids long. With 6 bases removed from V and 0 bases from J, the gap between germline ends came to 14 bases. The germline V gene has CDR1 MDHEN and CDR2 SYDVKM. The CDR3 sequence is CASSQAGSTNYGYTF. Written as DNA, the CDR3 is TGTGCCAGCAGCCAAGCGGGGTCCACTAACTATGGCTACACCTTC.

The chain is built from TRBV29-1 and TRBJ1-1; no firm D call. The CDR3 runs to 10 residues. V was pared by 4 bases and J by 6 bases, with 6 bases between. CDR1 is SQVTM, CDR2 ANQGSEA, per germline. CDR3 in DNA: TGCAGCGTTGCATACCCTGAAGCTTTCTTT. Encoded protein: CSVAYPEAFF.

The V and J genes are TRBV6-6 and TRBJ2-2; D not resolved. The CDR3 is made up of 14 amino acids. V shed 6 bases and J shed 1 base, with 9 bases lying between them. Germline V gene lookup returns CDR1 MNHNY and CDR2 SVGAGI (reference sequence). For the CDR3, the DNA is TGTGCCAGCAGACCCGGCCGGAACACCGGGGAGCTGTTTTTT. Translation gives CASRPGRNTGELFF.

J is TRBJ1-5 and V is TRBV30; D call uncertain. This CDR3 comprises 12 residues. Germline CDR1 and CDR2: GTSNPN and SVGIG (reference sequence). Trimming stripped 5 bases from V and 4 bases from J, with 9 bases between. The CDR3 is CAWSPPNQPQHF. CDR3 nucleotides: TGTGCCTGGTCCCCCCCAAATCAGCCCCAGCATTTT.

This chain joins TRBV27 and TRBJ2-5, with 7 bases lining up with TRBD2. Germline trimming cut 0 bases from V and 2 bases from J; bases unmatched to any gene: 9. Germline V gene sequence: CDR1 MNHEY, CDR2 SMNVEV (reference sequence). This CDR3 has 17 amino acids. This CDR3 is CASSLSIRVREQETQYF. CDR3 DNA sequence: TGTGCCAGCAGTTTATCGATAAGGGTGCGGGAGCAAGAGACCCAGTACTTC.

This clone was counted once. V and J are TRBV5-1 and TRBJ2-7; possible D gene TRBD2, 6 bases. V shed 3 bases and J shed 4 bases, with 11 bases lying between them. The CDR3 consists of 13 residues. CDR1 is SGHRS, CDR2 YFSETQ, per germline. CDR3 DNA: TGCGCCAGCAGCTCGGGAGTACTTTACGAGCAGTACTTC. It translates to CASSSGVLYEQYF. Full variable domain (outside the CDR3, taken from reference TRBV5-1 and TRBJ2-7): KAGVTQTPRYLIKTRGQQVTLSCSPISGHRSVSWYQQTPGQGLQFLFEYFSETQRNKGNFPGRFSGRQFSNSRSEMNVSTLELGDSALYLCASSSGVLYEQYFGPGTRLTVT.

The rearrangement links TRBV7-2 to TRBJ2-3; 7 nucleotides match TRBD2. The CDR3 is 14 residues long. Germline CDR1 SGHTA, CDR2 FQGNSA. The J segment lost 1 base and the V segment lost 3 bases, leaving 1 base of the junction unmatched. CDR3 coding DNA: TGTGCCAGCAGCTTGCTAGCGGGCACAGATACGCAGTATTTT. Translating gives CASSLLAGTDTQYF.

The genes are TRBV19 and TRBJ1-4; TRBD1 is a possible D gene (6 bases). The CDR3 has 15 amino acids. Trimming cost V 9 bases and J 2 bases, with 16 bases left between them. Germline values: CDR1 LNHDA, CDR2 SQIVND (reference sequence). The CDR3 spells CASRFPGATNEKLFF. DNA of the CDR3: TGTGCCAGCCGCTTTCCAGGGGCGACTAATGAAAAACTGTTTTTT. Supplemented by reference TRBV19 and TRBJ1-4, the full variable domain reads DGGITQSPKYLFRKEGQNVTLSCEQNLNHDAMYWYRQDPGQGLRLIYYSQIVNDFQKGDIAEGYSVSREKKESFPLTVTSAQKNPTAFYLCASRFPGATNEKLFFGSGTQLSVL.

This rearrangement joins TRBV6-1 to TRBJ1-1; D not resolved. Looked up from germline, CDR1 is MNHNS and CDR2 is SASEGT. This CDR3 has 12 amino acids. V shed 7 bases and J shed 11 bases, with 17 bases lying between them. Here the CDR3 reads CASTLDLSRAFF. The DNA of the CDR3 is TGTGCCAGCACTTTGGACCTTTCCAGGGCTTTCTTT.

The J gene is TRBJ2-7, the V gene TRBV7-8; D tentatively fits TRBD1 or TRBD2 (5 bases each). The CDR3 spans 14 residues. Trimming pared 1 base from V and 3 bases from J, leaving 10 bases between. CDR1 is SGHVS and CDR2 is FQNEAQ in the germline V gene. For the CDR3, the DNA is TGTGCCAGCAGCTTAGGAGGGGATAACTACGAGCAGTACTTC. Its translation: CASSLGGDNYEQYF.

This rearrangement joins TRBV19 to TRBJ2-3; TRBD1 matches 7 bases. Germline lookup yields CDR1 LNHDA and CDR2 SQIVND (reference sequence). The CDR3 has 15 amino acids. V gave up 6 bases and J gave up 1 base; unmatched junction bases: 7. CDR3 coding DNA: TGTGCCAGTAGCCGAAGACAGGGAGGCACAGATACGCAGTATTTT. The encoded protein is CASSRRQGGTDTQYF. The full variable domain, in which reference TRBV19 and TRBJ2-3 provide the parts outside the CDR3, is DGGITQSPKYLFRKEGQNVTLSCEQNLNHDAMYWYRQDPGQGLRLIYYSQIVNDFQKGDIAEGYSVSREKKESFPLTVTSAQKNPTAFYLCASSRRQGGTDTQYFGPGTRLTVL.

The table lists this clone with a count of one. The gene calls are TRBV2 and TRBJ2-5, with D maybe TRBD2 (5 bases). This CDR3 comprises 12 residues. CDR1 and CDR2 from the germline V gene are SNHLY and FYNNEI. V was pared by 7 bases and J by 5 bases, with 11 bases between. The CDR3 loop is CASNLDLETQYF. The CDR3 nucleotides are TGTGCCAGCAACTTGGACTTGGAGACCCAGTACTTC. The full variable domain, with the rest looked up from reference TRBV2 and TRBJ2-5, is EPEVTQTPSHQVTQMGQEVILRCVPISNHLYFYWYRQILGQKVEFLVSFYNNEISEKSEIFDDQFSVERPDGSNFTLKIRSTKLEDSAMYFCASNLDLETQYFGPGTRLLVL.

This clone was observed a few times. The gene calls are TRBV5-4 and TRBJ2-7, with TRBD2 identical over 9 bases. With V trimmed by 0 bases and J by 0 bases, 7 bases remained unmatched. The length of the CDR3 is 17 residues. CDR1 SGHNT and CDR2 YYREEE come from the germline V gene (reference sequence). The CDR3 is CASSLVLGLAFSYEQYF. Written as DNA, the CDR3 is TGTGCCAGCAGCTTGGTCTTAGGACTAGCGTTCTCCTACGAGCAGTACTTC.

This chain links TRBV7-9 with TRBJ2-6; D is uncertain. CDR3 length: 17 amino acids. CDR1 is SEHNR, CDR2 FQNEAQ, per germline (reference sequence). Trimming stripped 3 bases from V and 4 bases from J, with 16 bases between. The CDR3 DNA follows: TGTGCCAGCAGCTTTAGCCACGCACTCCCAGGGGCCAACGTCCTGACTTTC. Its protein product is CASSFSHALPGANVLTF.

The chain couples TRBV29-1 to TRBJ2-7; possibly TRBD2 for D (6 bases). This CDR3 has 14 residues. In germline, CDR1 is SQVTM, CDR2 ANQGSEA. V lost 4 bases to trimming and J lost 4 bases, with 17 bases between them. CDR3: CSVVGGGSGYEQYF. The CDR3, as DNA: TGCAGCGTTGTCGGTGGGGGGAGTGGGTACGAGCAGTACTTC.

The genes are TRBV30 and TRBJ2-2, with 12 bases aligning to TRBD2. The CDR3 is 15 residues long. The trim removed 5 bases at V and 5 bases at J, leaving 6 bases unmatched. Looked up from germline, CDR1 is GTSNPN and CDR2 is SVGIG (reference sequence). In nucleotides, the CDR3 is TGTGCCTGGTCCCCTAGCGGGAGGGCAACCGGGGAGCTGTTTTTT. It codes for CAWSPSGRATGELFF.

V gene TRBV30 combines with J gene TRBJ2-7; no clear D. Between the trimmed V and J ends, which lost 3 bases and 0 bases, there was a span of 6 bases. Germline V CDR1 and CDR2: GTSNPN, SVGIG (reference sequence). CDR3 length: 12 residues. The CDR3 sequence is CAWRSVSYEQYF. CDR3 DNA: TGTGCCTGGAGATCGGTCTCCTACGAGCAGTACTTC.

This chain uses TRBV30 with TRBJ1-2; D may be TRBD1 (5 bases). The CDR3 contains 14 residues. Looked up from germline, CDR1 is GTSNPN and CDR2 is SVGIG (reference sequence). V lost 4 bases and J 4 bases, leaving 16 bases between the germline ends. CDR3 nucleotides: TGTGCCTGGAATAACGGGGCTTATGTCTATGGCTACACCTTC. This encodes CAWNNGAYVYGYTF.

V gene TRBV5-1 combines with J gene TRBJ2-2, with 7 bases aligning to TRBD2. In germline, CDR1 is SGHRS, CDR2 YFSETQ. CDR3 size: 19 residues. The ends lost 0 bases at V and 2 bases at J; junction bases unmatched: 13. The CDR3 reads CASSLVLVTQGLNTGELFF. In nucleotides, the CDR3 is TGCGCCAGCAGCTTGGTTTTGGTAACGCAGGGACTAAACACCGGGGAGCTGTTTTTT. Based on the CDR3 plus reference TRBV5-1 and TRBJ2-2, the full variable domain is KAGVTQTPRYLIKTRGQQVTLSCSPISGHRSVSWYQQTPGQGLQFLFEYFSETQRNKGNFPGRFSGRQFSNSRSEMNVSTLELGDSALYLCASSLVLVTQGLNTGELFFGEGSRLTVL.

The chain is built from TRBV11-3 and TRBJ1-1; TRBD1 matches 9 bases. CDR3 length: 14 amino acids. The V gene end was trimmed by 5 bases and the J gene end by 1 base; junction bases not matched to a gene: 2. The germline V gene has CDR1 SGHNT and CDR2 YENEEA. The CDR3 DNA reads TGTGCCAGCAGCCAGGGACAGGGGAACACTGAAGCTTTCTTT. Translating gives CASSQGQGNTEAFF.

The chain carries TRBV5-8 and TRBJ1-5, with 9 bases identical to TRBD1. Losses at the gene ends were 0 bases for V and 4 bases for J; bases not matched to a gene: 2. The length of the CDR3 is 15 residues. Looked up from germline, CDR1 is SGHTS and CDR2 is YDEGEE. The CDR3 reads CASSLGDRANQPQHF. The CDR3 DNA is TGTGCCAGCAGCTTGGGGGACAGGGCGAATCAGCCCCAGCATTTT.